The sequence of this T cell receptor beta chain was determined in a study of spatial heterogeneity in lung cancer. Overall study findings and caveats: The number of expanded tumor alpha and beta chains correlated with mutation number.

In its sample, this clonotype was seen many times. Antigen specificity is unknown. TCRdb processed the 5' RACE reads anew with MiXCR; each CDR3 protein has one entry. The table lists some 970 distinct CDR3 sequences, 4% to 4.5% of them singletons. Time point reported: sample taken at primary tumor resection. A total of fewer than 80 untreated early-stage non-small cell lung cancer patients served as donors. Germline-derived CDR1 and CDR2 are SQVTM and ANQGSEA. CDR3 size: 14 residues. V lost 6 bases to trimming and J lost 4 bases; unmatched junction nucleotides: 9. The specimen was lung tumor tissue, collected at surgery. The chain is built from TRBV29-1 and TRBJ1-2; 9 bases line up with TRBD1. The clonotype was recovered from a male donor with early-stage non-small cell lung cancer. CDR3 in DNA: TGCAGCGTCGGATCGGGACAGGGTTTCTATGGCTACACCTTC. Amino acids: CSVGSGQGFYGYTF.